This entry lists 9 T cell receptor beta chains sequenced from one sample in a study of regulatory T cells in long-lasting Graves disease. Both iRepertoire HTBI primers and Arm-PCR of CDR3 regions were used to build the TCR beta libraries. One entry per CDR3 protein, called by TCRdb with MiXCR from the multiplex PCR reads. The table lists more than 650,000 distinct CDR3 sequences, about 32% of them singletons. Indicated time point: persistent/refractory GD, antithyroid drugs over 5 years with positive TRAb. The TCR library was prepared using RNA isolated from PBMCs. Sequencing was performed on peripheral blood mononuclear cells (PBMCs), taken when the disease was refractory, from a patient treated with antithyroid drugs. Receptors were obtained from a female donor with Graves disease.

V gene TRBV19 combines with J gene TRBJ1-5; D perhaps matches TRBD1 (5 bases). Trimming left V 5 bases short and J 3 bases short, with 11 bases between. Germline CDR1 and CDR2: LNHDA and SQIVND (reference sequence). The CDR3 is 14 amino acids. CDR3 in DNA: TGTGCCAGTAGTTACCAGGGCCCCAATCAGCCCCAGCATTTT. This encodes CASSYQGPNQPQHF. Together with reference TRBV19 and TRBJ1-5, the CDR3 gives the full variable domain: DGGITQSPKYLFRKEGQNVTLSCEQNLNHDAMYWYRQDPGQGLRLIYYSQIVNDFQKGDIAEGYSVSREKKESFPLTVTSAQKNPTAFYLCASSYQGPNQPQHFGDGTRLSIL.

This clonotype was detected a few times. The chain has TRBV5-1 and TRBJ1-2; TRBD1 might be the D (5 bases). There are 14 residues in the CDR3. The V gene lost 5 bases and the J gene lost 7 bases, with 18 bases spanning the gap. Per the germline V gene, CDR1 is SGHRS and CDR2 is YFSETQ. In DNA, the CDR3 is TGCGCCAGCAGTGCCGGGACGGCTGCCCGTGGCTACACCTTC. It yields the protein CASSAGTAARGYTF.

The CDR3 DNA reads as TGCAGTGCGGGACCTCTAGGGGAGACCCAGTACTTC. Translating gives CSAGPLGETQYF. The chain has TRBV20-1 and TRBJ2-5; TRBD1 or TRBD2 may be the D gene (5 bases each). Germline V gene data show CDR1 as DFQATT and CDR2 as SNEGSKA (reference sequence). CDR3 size: 12 residues. The V gene lost 6 bases and the J gene lost 5 bases, with 13 bases spanning the gap.

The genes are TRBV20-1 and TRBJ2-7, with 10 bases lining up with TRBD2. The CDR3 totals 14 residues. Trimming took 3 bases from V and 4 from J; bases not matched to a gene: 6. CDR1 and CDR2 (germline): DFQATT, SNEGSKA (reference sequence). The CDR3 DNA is TGCAGTGCTAGCTCTAGCGGGAGTGGTTACGAGCAGTACTTC. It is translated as CSASSSGSGYEQYF.

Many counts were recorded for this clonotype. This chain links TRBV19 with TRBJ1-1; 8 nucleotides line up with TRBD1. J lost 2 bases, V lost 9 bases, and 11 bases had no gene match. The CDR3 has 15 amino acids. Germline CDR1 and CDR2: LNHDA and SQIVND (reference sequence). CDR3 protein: CASSPWTGTNTEAFF. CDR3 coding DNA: TGTGCCAGCAGCCCCTGGACAGGGACAAACACTGAAGCTTTCTTT.

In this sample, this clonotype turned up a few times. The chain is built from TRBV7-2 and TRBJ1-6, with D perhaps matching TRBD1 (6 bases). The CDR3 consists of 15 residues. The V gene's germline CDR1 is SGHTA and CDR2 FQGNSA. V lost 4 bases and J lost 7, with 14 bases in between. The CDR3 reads CASSSRQGRNSPLHF. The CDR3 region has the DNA TGTGCCAGCAGCTCCCGGCAGGGGCGGAATTCACCCCTCCACTTT.

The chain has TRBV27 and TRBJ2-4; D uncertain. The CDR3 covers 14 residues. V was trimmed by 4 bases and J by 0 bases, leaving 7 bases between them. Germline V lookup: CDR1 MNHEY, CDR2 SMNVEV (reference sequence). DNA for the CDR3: TGTGCCAGCAGTTATAATCTAGCCAAAAACATTCAGTACTTC. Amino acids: CASSYNLAKNIQYF.

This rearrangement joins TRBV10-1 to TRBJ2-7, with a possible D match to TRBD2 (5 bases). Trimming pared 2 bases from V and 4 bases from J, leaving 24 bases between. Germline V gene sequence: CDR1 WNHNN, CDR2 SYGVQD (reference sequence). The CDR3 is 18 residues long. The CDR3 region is CASSERRVGSVSGYEQYF. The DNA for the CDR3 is TGCGCCAGCAGTGAGAGGAGAGTGGGGTCAGTCTCGGGGTACGAGCAGTACTTC.

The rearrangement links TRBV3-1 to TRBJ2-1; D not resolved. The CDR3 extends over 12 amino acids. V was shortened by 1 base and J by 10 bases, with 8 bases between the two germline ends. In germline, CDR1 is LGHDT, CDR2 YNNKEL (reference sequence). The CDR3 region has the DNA TGTGCCAGCAGCCAAGGCTTGGCGGAGCAGTTCTTC. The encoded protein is CASSQGLAEQFF.